This section outlines one TCR beta chain sequence together with its context. The clone's antigen remains unknown. The germline V gene encodes CDR1 SGHTA and CDR2 FQGNSA. The CDR3 spans 13 residues, from the cysteine through the phenylalanine. The protein alone is recorded here. An approximately 2.5 ml peripheral blood sample was drawn into PAXgene tubes per donor and stored at -80°C. Without T cell sorting, total RNA was isolated from whole blood using the PAXgene blood miRNA kit on an automated QIAcube. Deep TCRalpha and TCRbeta repertoire profiling with unique molecular barcoding was performed on peripheral blood of monozygotic twin pairs concordant or discordant for inflammatory bowel disease. Smoking habits were recorded for all twin pairs, with individuals classified as current, former or never smokers. Libraries were constructed by 5' RACE. For each TCR library, around 3,800 ng of total RNA was used. cDNA was synthesized with SMARTScribe reverse transcriptase in eight separate reactions per sample. During cDNA synthesis, template switching was used to introduce unique molecular identifiers that contained a 6-nucleotide sample barcode. Amplification of TCRalpha and TCRbeta cDNA involved two nested PCRs of about 15 and 9 cycles, and each PCR was followed by bead purification. Before amplification, the cDNA was treated with uracil DNA-glycosylase and purified using the QIAquick PCR purification kit. In the second PCR, Illumina TruSeq-compatible adapters and sample-specific barcodes were added. TapeStation and Qubit were used to check library quality and concentration, and 5 ng of each library was pooled. Sequencing of the pooled libraries was done on an Illumina HiSeq2500 single-index Rapid Run using custom sequencing primers and 2 x 100 bp reads. The published analysis was carried out like this. UMI-based consensus assembly with MiGEC version 1.2.6 was used to correct PCR and sequencing errors. V(D)J alignment, clonotype assembly and CDR3 extraction were performed with MiXCR version 2.1.1. Gene usage, clonotype sharing and MAIT/NKT TCR abundance were normalised by analysing the top 1000, 10 000 and 20 000 clonotypes per sample. Diversity was computed as the inverse Simpson index with the vegan R package after downsampling to 27 000 UMIs. Paired Mann-Whitney U tests were applied to discordant twin pairs, with Benjamini-Hochberg correction for multiple testing. TCRdb reprocessed the reads; each CDR3 protein sequence makes one entry, and DNA is unavailable. TCRdb, not the original authors, processed these V and J calls. In this sample's table one finds a few hundred thousand distinct CDR3 sequences. 1.5% to 2% of the sample belongs to the ten largest clones.

This sample stems from a study of monozygotic twins with inflammatory bowel disease (dated 2019 in TCRdb). Broadly, across the study: A total of some 30 monozygotic twin pairs were included in the full study, comprising nine German pairs (four IBD-concordant, five IBD-discordant) and 19 IBD-discordant Danish pairs. Disease-associated traits were sought mainly through comparisons between IBD patients and their genetically identical healthy co-twins within discordant pairs. Each individual had, on average, about 151 000 unique TCRalpha sequences and 181 000 unique TCRbeta sequences available for analysis.

Broader findings and caveats from the paper: Distinction between different T cell subtypes could not be achieved in the analysis. Repertoire similarity did not differ between concordant and discordant twins, which could be due to limited statistical power. The results gave no support for a single strong signal or clonotype linked to IBD. Compared with healthy twins, IBD patients shared fewer clonotypes with other individuals, and the difference was most pronounced in patients with signs of disease activity. Differing immunosuppressive treatments among patients may have added background noise and inter-individual variability to the repertoires. A decrease in TCRbeta repertoire diversity, as measured by inverse Simpson index, was observed in IBD patients compared with their healthy co-twins.

The chain was built from TRBV7-2 and TRBJ2-1; TCRdb selects TRBD2, and the lack of DNA leaves this call unchecked. The receptor was isolated from a human donor with ulcerative colitis or Crohn's disease, or a healthy co-twin of an affected twin (not recorded which). The sequencing input was blood. The CDR3 is CASSLLNRKGPFF. Supplemented by the reference TRBV7-2 and TRBJ2-1 proteins around the CDR3, the complete variable domain is GAGVSQSPSNKVTEKGKDVELRCDPISGHTALYWYRQSLGQGLEFLIYFQGNSAPDKSGLPSDRFSAERTGGSVSTLTIQRTQQEDSAVYLCASSLLNRKGPFFGPGTRLTVL.